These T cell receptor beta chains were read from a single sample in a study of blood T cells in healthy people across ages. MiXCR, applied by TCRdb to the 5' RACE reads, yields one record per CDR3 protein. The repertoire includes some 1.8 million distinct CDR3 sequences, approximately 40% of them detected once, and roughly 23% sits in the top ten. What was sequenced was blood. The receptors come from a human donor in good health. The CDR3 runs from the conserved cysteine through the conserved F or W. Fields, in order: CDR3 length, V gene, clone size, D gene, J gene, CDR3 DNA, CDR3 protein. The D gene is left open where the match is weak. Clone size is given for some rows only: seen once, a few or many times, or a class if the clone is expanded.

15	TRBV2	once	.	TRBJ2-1	TGTGCCACCCTGGTTGAGTCAAGCTCCTACAATGAGCAGTTCTTC	CATLVESSSYNEQFF
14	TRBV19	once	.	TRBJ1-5	TGTGCCAGTAGTATTCCAGGGCGGGGACAGCCCCAGCATTTT	CASSIPGRGQPQHF
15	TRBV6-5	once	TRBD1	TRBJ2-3	TGTGCCAGCAGTTACTCGCCAGGGGGCGTAGATATGCAGTATTTT	CASSYSPGGVDMQYF
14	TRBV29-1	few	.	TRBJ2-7	TGCAGCGTTGTCCCGCGACAGTCCCCCTACGAGCAGTACTTC	CSVVPRQSPYEQYF
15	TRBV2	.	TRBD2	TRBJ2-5	TGTGCCAGCAGTGAAGGACAGCGGGGGGGGGAGACCCAGTACTTC	CASSEGQRGGETQYF
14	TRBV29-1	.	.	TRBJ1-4	TGCAGCGTTTCTTCCGCAGAAACTAATGAAAAACGGTTTTTT	CSVSSAETNEKRFF
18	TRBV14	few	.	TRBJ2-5	TGTGCCAGCAGCCAAGATTTCGGGGGTCGGGGGTGGAGAGAGACCCAGTACTTC	CASSQDFGGRGWRETQYF
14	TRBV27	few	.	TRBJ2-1	TGTGCCAGCAGTTTGTTAATCTCCTACAATGAGCAGTTCTTC	CASSLLISYNEQFF
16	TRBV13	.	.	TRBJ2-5	TGTGCCAGCAGCTTAGGTCCCCGTAGTGATCGTGAGACCCAGTACTTC	CASSLGPRSDRETQYF
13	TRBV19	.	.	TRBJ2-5	TGTGCCAGTAGTATTTTCGACACTTCGACCCAGTACTTC	CASSIFDTSTQYF
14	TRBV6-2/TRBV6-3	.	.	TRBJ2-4	TGTGCCAGCAGGAAAGGACAGATTCACAATGAGCAGTACTTC	CASRKGQIHNEQYF
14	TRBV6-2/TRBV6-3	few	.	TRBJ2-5	TGTGCCAGCAGTTGGGACCCTCTATCGGAGACCCAGTACTTC	CASSWDPLSETQYF
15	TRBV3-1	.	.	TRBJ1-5	TGTGCCAGCAGCCCGCCCCCAGGGAGCAATCAGCCCCAGCATTTT	CASSPPPGSNQPQHF
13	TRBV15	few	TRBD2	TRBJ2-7	TGTGCCACCAGCAGCCAGTGGGGGGGCGAGCAGTACTTC	CATSSQWGGEQYF
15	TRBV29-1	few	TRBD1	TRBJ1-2	TGCAGCGTTGAGTCCGAGACAGGGGTCTTCTATGGCTACACCTTC	CSVESETGVFYGYTF
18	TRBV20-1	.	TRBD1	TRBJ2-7	TGCAGTGCTAGTGGAGTCCGTATGACAGGGGGAAGCTCCTACGAGCAGTACTTC	CSASGVRMTGGSSYEQYF
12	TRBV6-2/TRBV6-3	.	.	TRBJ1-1	TGTGCCAGCAGTTACATCTTCGGCGTAGCTTTCTTT	CASSYIFGVAFF
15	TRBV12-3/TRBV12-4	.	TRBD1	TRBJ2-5	TGTGCCAGCAGTGGACAGGGGGTTATGCGAGAGACCCAGTACTTC	CASSGQGVMRETQYF
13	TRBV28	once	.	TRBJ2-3	TGTGCCAGCATAAGGCTGAGCACAGATACGCAGTATTTT	CASIRLSTDTQYF
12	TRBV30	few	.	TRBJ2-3	TGTGCCTGGAGCACGGGGACAGATACGCAGTATTTT	CAWSTGTDTQYF
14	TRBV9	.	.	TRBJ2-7	TGTGCCAGCAGCGAGGGCCCCATCAACTACGAGCAGTACTTC	CASSEGPINYEQYF
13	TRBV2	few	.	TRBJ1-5	TGTGCCAGCGGGGGGGGGAACAATCAGCCCCAGCATTTT	CASGGGNNQPQHF
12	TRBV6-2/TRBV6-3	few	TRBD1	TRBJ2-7	TGTGCGACAGGGCATGTCACCTACGAGCAGTACTTC	CATGHVTYEQYF
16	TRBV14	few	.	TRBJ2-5	TGTGCCAGCAGCCAACCGGTGACCCGGAGGGAAGGGACCCAGTACTTC	CASSQPVTRREGTQYF
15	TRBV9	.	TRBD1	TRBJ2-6	TGTGCCACACAGGGGGGCGACTCTGGGGCCAACGTCCGGACTTTC	CATQGGDSGANVRTF
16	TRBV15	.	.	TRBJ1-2	TGTGCCACCGGCAGAGAAAGCGGCACAGCTAACTATGGCTACACCTTC	CATGRESGTANYGYTF
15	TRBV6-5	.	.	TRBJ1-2	TGTGCCAGCAGTCACATTATTCGGGGACCTGGTGGCTACACCTTC	CASSHIIRGPGGYTF
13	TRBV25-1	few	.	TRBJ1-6	TGTGCCAGCAGTGAATCACCAGGTTCACCCCTCCACTTT	CASSESPGSPLHF
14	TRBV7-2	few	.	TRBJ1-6	TGTGCCAGCAGCCCGGACCGTAGCTATTCACCCCTCCACTTT	CASSPDRSYSPLHF
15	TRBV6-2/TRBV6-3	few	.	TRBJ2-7	TGTGCCAGCAGATTCCTTCAGGGGAGCTCCTACGAGCAGTACTTC	CASRFLQGSSYEQYF
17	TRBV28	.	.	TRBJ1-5	TGTGCCAGCAGCTTACGACAGACGGCCTATATCAATCAGCCCCAGCATTTT	CASSLRQTAYINQPQHF
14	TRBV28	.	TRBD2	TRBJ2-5	TGTGCCAGCAGGCAAGCGGGGGGCTGGGAGACCCAGTACTTC	CASRQAGGWETQYF
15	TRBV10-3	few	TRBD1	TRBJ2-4	TGTGCCATCAGTGACCAGGGACAGGACCTCTCTATTCAGTACTTC	CAISDQGQDLSIQYF
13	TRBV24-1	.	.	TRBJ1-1	TGTGCCACCAGTGACGGACACCACACTGAAGCTTTCTTT	CATSDGHHTEAFF
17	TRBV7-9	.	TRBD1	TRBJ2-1	TGTGCCAGCAGCCTACTCTCCGGGACAGGGCTGAAGAATGAGCAGTTCTTC	CASSLLSGTGLKNEQFF